This T cell receptor (beta chain) was identified during a study of Tregs in tolerant kidney transplant recipients. Looking at the study overall: Recipient Tregs were stimulated with donor B cells plus IL-2 for 15 to 20 days. Sorting after B cell culture yielded CD25+CD127- and 4-1BB+CD40L- CD4+ cells.

Germline V gene sequence: CDR1 MDHEN, CDR2 SYDVKM. V lost 8 bases and J lost 0, with 5 bases in between. The CDR3 sequence is 13 residues long. Assay: immunoSEQ multiplex PCR; the TCRdb copy retains only in-frame clones and omits some. Here the sample spans around 9,700 clones, under 95% being singletons. Remarks on this clone: The antigen is not known.

Study results and caveats: In tolerant patients, donor-specific Tregs outgrew total Tregs, suggesting antigen-driven expansion. Changing PCR primers prevented nucleotide comparison between some patients' samples.

The sequence came from a human patient who received a combined kidney and bone marrow transplant. The chain is built from TRBV28 and TRBJ1-6; D is ambiguous. The sample was Tregs from blood cultured with allogeneic cells, taken before the transplant. CDR3 DNA: TGTGCCAGCGTTCGCTCCTATAATTCACCCCTCCACTTT. Its translation is CASVRSYNSPLHF. Full variable domain (remainder filled in from reference TRBV28 and TRBJ1-6): DVKVTQSSRYLVKRTGEKVFLECVQDMDHENMFWYRQDPGLGLRLIYFSYDVKMKEKGDIPEGYSVSREKKERFSLILESASTNQTSMYLCASVRSYNSPLHFGNGTRLTVT.